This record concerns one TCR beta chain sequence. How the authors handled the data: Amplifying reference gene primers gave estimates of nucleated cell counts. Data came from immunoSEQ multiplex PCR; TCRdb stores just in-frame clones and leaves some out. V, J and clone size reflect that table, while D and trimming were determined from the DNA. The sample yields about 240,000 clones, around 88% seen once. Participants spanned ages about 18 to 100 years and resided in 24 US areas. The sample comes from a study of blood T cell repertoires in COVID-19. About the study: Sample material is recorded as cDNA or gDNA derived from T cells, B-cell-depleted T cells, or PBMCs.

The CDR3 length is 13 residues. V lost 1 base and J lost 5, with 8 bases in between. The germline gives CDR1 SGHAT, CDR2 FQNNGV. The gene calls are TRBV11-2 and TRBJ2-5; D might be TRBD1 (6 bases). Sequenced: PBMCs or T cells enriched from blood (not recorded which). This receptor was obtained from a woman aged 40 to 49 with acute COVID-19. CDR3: CASSLGQGETQYF. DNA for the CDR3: TGTGCCAGCAGCTTAGGGCAGGGGGAGACCCAGTACTTC.